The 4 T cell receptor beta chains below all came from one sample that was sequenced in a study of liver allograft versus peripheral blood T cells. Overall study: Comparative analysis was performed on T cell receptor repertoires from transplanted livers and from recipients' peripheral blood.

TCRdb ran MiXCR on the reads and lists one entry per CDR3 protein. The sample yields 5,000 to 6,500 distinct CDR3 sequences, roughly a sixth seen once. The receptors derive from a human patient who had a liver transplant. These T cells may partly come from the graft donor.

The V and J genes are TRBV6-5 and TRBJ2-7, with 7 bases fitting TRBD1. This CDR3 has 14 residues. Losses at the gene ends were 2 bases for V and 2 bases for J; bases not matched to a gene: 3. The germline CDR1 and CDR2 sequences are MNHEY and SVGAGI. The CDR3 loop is CASSYGTAPYEQYF. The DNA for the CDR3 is TGTGCCAGCAGTTACGGGACAGCCCCCTACGAGCAGTACTTC.

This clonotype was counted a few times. For the CDR3, the DNA is TGCAGTGCAAGGGAATGGACAGGTGATTCTGGAAACACCATATATTTT. This codes for CSAREWTGDSGNTIYF. V usage is TRBV20-1 and J usage is TRBJ1-3, with TRBD1 matching over 7 bases. There are 16 residues in the CDR3. Germline-derived CDR1 and CDR2 are DFQATT and SNEGSKA (reference sequence). The V and J ends lost 6 bases and 1 base, in that order; junction bases with no gene match: 12.

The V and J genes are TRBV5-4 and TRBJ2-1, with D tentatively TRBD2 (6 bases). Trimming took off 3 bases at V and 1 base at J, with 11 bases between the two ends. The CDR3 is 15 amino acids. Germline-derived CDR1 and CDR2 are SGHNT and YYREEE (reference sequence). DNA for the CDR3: TGTGCCAGCAGCTCGATGGGAGGTTCCTACAATGAGCAGTTCTTC. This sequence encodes CASSSMGGSYNEQFF.

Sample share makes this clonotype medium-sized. The CDR3 sequence is CASVGVWENEQFF. The CDR3 bases are TGTGCCAGCGTGGGCGTTTGGGAGAATGAGCAGTTCTTC. The J gene is TRBJ2-1, the V gene TRBV28; a possible D gene is TRBD2 (5 bases). The CDR3 is made up of 13 amino acids. Germline V CDR1 and CDR2: MDHEN, SYDVKM. V dropped 8 bases and J dropped 7 bases, with 15 bases sitting between them. The complete variable domain, with remaining parts taken from reference TRBV28 and TRBJ2-1, reads DVKVTQSSRYLVKRTGEKVFLECVQDMDHENMFWYRQDPGLGLRLIYFSYDVKMKEKGDIPEGYSVSREKKERFSLILESASTNQTSMYLCASVGVWENEQFFGPGTRLTVL.